The 13 T cell receptor beta chains presented below share a single source sample, sequenced in a study of blood T cell repertoires in COVID-19. Measured with immunoSEQ multiplex PCR; TCRdb has only the in-frame clones, and not every one. The sample records tens of thousands of clones, around four fifths being singletons. Sequencing was performed on peripheral blood. Receptors originate from a man in his 70s with acute or convalescent COVID-19.

The table lists this clone with a count of one. The chain has TRBV7-2 and TRBJ1-2; maybe TRBD1 (5 bases). The germline CDR1 and CDR2 sequences are SGHTA and FQGNSA. The CDR3 has 13 residues. Trimming left V 2 bases short and J 4 bases short, with 8 bases between. This CDR3 is CASSLLTAYGYTF. CDR3 bases: TGTGCCAGCAGCTTATTGACAGCCTATGGCTACACCTTC.

The rearrangement joins TRBV14 to TRBJ2-2; 10 bases map to TRBD2. The CDR3 extends over 17 amino acids. V shed 3 bases and J 5 bases; nucleotides not matched to a gene: 9. Germline V gene sequence: CDR1 SGHDN, CDR2 FVKESK. The CDR3 sequence is CASSHWLAGAETGELFF. The CDR3 nucleotides are TGTGCCAGCAGCCATTGGCTAGCGGGGGCGGAGACCGGGGAGCTGTTTTTT.

The V gene is TRBV5-1, the J gene TRBJ2-1; D possibly corresponds to TRBD2 (7 bases). CDR3 length: 17 amino acids. Germline assignment: CDR1 SGHRS and CDR2 YFSETQ. Trimming left V 2 bases short and J 5 bases short, with 20 bases between. The CDR3 sequence: CASSLPYSGGGDNEQFF. The CDR3 nucleotides are TGCGCCAGCAGCTTACCCTATAGCGGAGGGGGGGACAATGAGCAGTTCTTC.

The rearrangement links TRBV29-1 to TRBJ2-1; no definite D call. V was shortened by 4 bases and J by 6 bases, with 10 bases between the two germline ends. The V gene's germline CDR1 is SQVTM and CDR2 ANQGSEA. This CDR3 is 12 amino acids long. The CDR3 sequence: CSVGGMANEQFF. CDR3 in DNA: TGCAGCGTTGGCGGTATGGCCAATGAGCAGTTCTTC.

The gene calls are TRBV3-1 (or the pseudogene TRBV3-2) and TRBJ1-3; D gene ambiguous. Germline V CDR1 and CDR2: LGHDT, YNNKEL (reference sequence). Trimming cost V 2 bases and J 0 bases, with 11 bases left between them. This CDR3 contains 16 residues. The CDR3, as DNA: TGTGCCAGCAGCCAATCTATCTTTTCCTCTGGAAACACCATATATTTT. As protein: CASSQSIFSSGNTIYF.

This chain joins TRBV19 and TRBJ2-3; TRBD2 matches at 12 bases. The CDR3 has 15 amino acids. Germline V lookup: CDR1 LNHDA, CDR2 SQIVND (reference sequence). V was clipped by 6 bases and J by 2 bases; unmatched bases: 3. The CDR3 spells CASRRLAGDTDTQYF. CDR3 nucleotide sequence: TGTGCCAGTAGAAGACTAGCGGGGGACACAGATACGCAGTATTTT.

Turning to this clone: This specimen includes other DNA sequences encoding the same CDR3. V usage is TRBV3-1 (or the pseudogene TRBV3-2) and J usage is TRBJ1-1, with D possibly matching TRBD1 (5 bases). This CDR3 region has 13 residues. V was shortened by 1 base and J by 5 bases, with 8 bases between the two germline ends. Germline lookup yields CDR1 LGHDT and CDR2 YNNKEL (reference sequence). Here the CDR3 reads CASSQGGGTEAFF. CDR3 coding DNA: TGTGCCAGCAGCCAAGGGGGGGGGACTGAAGCTTTCTTT.

The rearrangement uses TRBV10-3 and TRBJ1-1, with D uncertain. Trimming cost V 4 bases and J 5 bases, with 14 bases left between them. CDR1 is ENHRY, CDR2 SYGVKD, per germline. The CDR3 loop spans 14 amino acids. CDR3 sequence: CAISAPAGKTEAFF. The CDR3 coding sequence is TGTGCCATCAGTGCGCCTGCCGGGAAGACTGAAGCTTTCTTT.

The rearrangement links TRBV9 to TRBJ1-2; 7 nucleotides align to TRBD1. V lost 3 bases to trimming and J lost 2 bases; unmatched junction nucleotides: 7. This CDR3 is 15 amino acids long. CDR1 and CDR2 from the germline V gene are SGDLS and YYNGEE. CDR3 sequence (DNA): TGTGCCAGCAGCGCGAGCGGACAGGCCAACTATGGCTACACCTTC. The encoded protein is CASSASGQANYGYTF.

The rearrangement links TRBV4-2 to TRBJ2-1; D ambiguous. V lost 1 base and J 8 bases, leaving 18 bases between the germline ends. Germline V lookup: CDR1 LGHNA, CDR2 YNFKEQ. This CDR3 has 16 amino acids. CDR3: CASSQGAGDVFDEQFF. CDR3 coding DNA: TGTGCCAGCAGCCAAGGAGCAGGCGATGTTTTCGATGAGCAGTTCTTC.

The chain uses TRBV6-5 and TRBJ1-3, with D unclear. The CDR3 loop spans 12 amino acids. CDR1 is MNHEY, CDR2 SVGAGI, per germline. The V end lost 6 bases, the J end lost 4 bases, and 7 bases lay between the germline ends. The CDR3 DNA sequence: TGTGCCAGCAGGCCCGGGGGAAACACCATATATTTT. It encodes CASRPGGNTIYF.

A word on this clone: The junction and the germline gene differ at one end; a read error may be behind it. V and J are TRBV6-1 and TRBJ2-3, with TRBD2 matching 10 bases. Germline assignment: CDR1 MNHNS and CDR2 SASEGT. The CDR3 is 15 amino acids. Here the CDR3 reads CASREGLAAEATQYF. In DNA form, the CDR3 reads TGTGCCAGCAGGGAAGGACTAGCGGCGGAGGCTACGCAGTATTTT.

This clone was seen more than once but under ten times. The chain has TRBV7-9 and TRBJ2-7; tentative D call: TRBD1 (5 bases). The V gene lost 5 bases and the J gene lost 2 bases, with 10 bases spanning the gap. The V gene's germline CDR1 is SEHNR and CDR2 FQNEAQ (reference sequence). CDR3 length equals 13 residues. The DNA of the CDR3 is TGTGCCAGCAGCCCCGACAGAGCCTACGAGCAGTACTTC. It yields the protein CASSPDRAYEQYF.